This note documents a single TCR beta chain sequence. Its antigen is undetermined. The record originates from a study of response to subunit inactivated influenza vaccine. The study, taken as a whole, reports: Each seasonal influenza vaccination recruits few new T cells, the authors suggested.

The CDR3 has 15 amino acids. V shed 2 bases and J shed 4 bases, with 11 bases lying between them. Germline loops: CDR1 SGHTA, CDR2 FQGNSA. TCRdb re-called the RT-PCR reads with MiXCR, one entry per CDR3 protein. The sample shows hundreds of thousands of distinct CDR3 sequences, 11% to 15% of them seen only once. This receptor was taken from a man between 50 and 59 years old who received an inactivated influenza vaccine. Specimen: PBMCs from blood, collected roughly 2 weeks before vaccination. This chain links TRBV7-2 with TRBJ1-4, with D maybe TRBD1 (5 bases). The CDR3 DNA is TGTGCCAGCAGCTTACCCCGGGGACTTAATGAAAAACTGTTTTTT. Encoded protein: CASSLPRGLNEKLFF.